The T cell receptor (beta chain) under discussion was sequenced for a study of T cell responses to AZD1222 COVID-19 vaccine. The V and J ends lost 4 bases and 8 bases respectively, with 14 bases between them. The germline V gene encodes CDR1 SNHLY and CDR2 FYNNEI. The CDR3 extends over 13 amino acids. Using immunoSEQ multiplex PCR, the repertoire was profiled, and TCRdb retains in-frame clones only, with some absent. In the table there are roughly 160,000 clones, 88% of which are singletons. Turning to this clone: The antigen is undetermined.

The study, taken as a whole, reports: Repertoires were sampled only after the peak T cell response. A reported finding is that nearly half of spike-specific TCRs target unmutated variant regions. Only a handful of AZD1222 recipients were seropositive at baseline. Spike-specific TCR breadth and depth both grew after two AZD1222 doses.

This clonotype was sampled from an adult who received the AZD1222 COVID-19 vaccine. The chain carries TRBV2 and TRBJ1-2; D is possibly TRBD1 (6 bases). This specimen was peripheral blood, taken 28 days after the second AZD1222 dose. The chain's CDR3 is CASSVEGGYGYTF. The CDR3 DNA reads TGTGCCAGCAGTGTCGAGGGGGGGTACGGCTACACCTTC.